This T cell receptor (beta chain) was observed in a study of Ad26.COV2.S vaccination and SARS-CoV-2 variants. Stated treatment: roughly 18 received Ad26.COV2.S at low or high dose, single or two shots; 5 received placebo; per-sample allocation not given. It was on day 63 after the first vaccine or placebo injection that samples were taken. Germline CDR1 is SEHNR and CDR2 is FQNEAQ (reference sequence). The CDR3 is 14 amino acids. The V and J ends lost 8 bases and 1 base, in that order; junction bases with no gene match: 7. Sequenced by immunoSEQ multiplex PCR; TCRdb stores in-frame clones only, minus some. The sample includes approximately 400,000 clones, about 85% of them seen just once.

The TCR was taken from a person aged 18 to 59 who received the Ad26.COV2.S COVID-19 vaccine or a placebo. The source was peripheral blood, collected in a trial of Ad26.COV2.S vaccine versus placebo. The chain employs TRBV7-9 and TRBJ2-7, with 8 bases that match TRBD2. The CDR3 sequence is CASAGGGPSYEQYF. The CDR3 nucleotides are TGTGCCAGCGCAGGCGGGGGGCCTTCCTACGAGCAGTACTTC.